This TCR beta chain originates from a study of OX40 agonist ivuxolimab in advanced cancers. Looking at the study overall: Ivuxolimab, which targeted the costimulatory receptor OX40 (CD134), was an agonistic, fully human IgG2 monoclonal antibody. The purpose of peripheral TCRbeta sequencing was to test whether ivuxolimab changed TCR sequence diversity and led to clonal T-cell expansion. Patients were allowed to have had prior anti-PD-1, anti-PD-L1 or anti-CTLA-4 therapy, and 40% of the dose-escalation patients had been treated with checkpoint inhibitors. A male proportion of almost 85% and a mean age of roughly 55 years, ranging from about 20 to 85, were recorded for the dose-escalation cohort. The paper reports the monotherapy dose-escalation portion (N = 52 patients) of the phase I ivuxolimab trial. Three dose-escalation patients achieved partial responses, one with hepatocellular carcinoma and two with cutaneous melanoma. Among the roughly 52 dose-escalation patients, about 20 had hepatocellular carcinoma, around 15 melanoma, 9 renal cell carcinoma and 9 head and neck cancer. Intravenous ivuxolimab was administered to patients every 2 weeks at six dose levels: 0.01, 0.1, 0.3, 1.5, 3 and 10 mg/kg.

Genomic DNA was extracted from sorted cells for sequencing of the TCRbeta CDR3 region. TCRbeta CDR3 regions were sequenced using the immunoSEQ Assay. TCRdb limited this immuneACCESS table to in-frame rearrangements with V and J called. A share of clones is missing; checked studies link under half to unresolved V genes, and the rest is unexplained. The sample table shows approximately 82,000 clones, and approximately 92% are seen once. Around 0.7% of the sample comes from the top ten. Broad study findings and their caveats: Partial responders in the 0.1-3.0 mg/kg groups had among the lowest normalized peripheral clonal expansion, especially among CD8+ T cells. Low levels of normalized T-cell clonal expansion were also seen in some nonresponding patients. On average, CD8+ T cells showed more expanded clones than CD4+ T cells after ivuxolimab. The antigen specificity of the clonally expanded peripheral T cells was not determined. At doses of 0.1 to 3.0 mg/kg, clonal expansion of both CD4+ and CD8+ blood T cells was observed from baseline to week 6.

For this clone: Its antigen is currently not known. No base quality information exists; no much larger clone differs at one position.

The CDR3 contains 13 residues, cysteine and phenylalanine counted. Only the CDR3 region is kept as DNA, spanning 39 bases read in frame from base 1. CDR1 and CDR2 (SNHLY, FYNNEI) derive from the germline V gene. Germline trimming: 6 bases from V, 7 bases from J; junction bases outside gene matches: 4. The trial excluded patients who had a history of autoimmune disease or who were on systemic immunosuppression. In every dose cohort, peripheral blood was drawn for TCR sequencing at baseline, cycle 4 day 1, and cycle 7 day 1. The samples were taken from a phase I, first-in-human, multicenter, open-label dose-escalation trial of ivuxolimab. Adults with locally advanced or metastatic melanoma, renal cell, hepatocellular, or head and neck squamous cell carcinoma were enrolled in the trial. CD4+ and CD8+ T cells were sorted separately from peripheral blood before TCR sequencing.

The sample here was CD4+ or CD8+ T cells sorted from blood, taken in a trial of the OX40 agonist ivuxolimab. The sequence was obtained from an adult with an advanced solid tumor such as melanoma, head and neck, liver or kidney cancer. The rearrangement combines TRBV2 with TRBJ2-1, with 9 bases matching TRBD1. CDR3 protein: CASRQGAQNEQFF. At the DNA level, the sequence is TGTGCCAGCAGACAGGGGGCGCAGAATGAGCAGTTCTTC.